The sequence of this T cell receptor (beta chain) was determined in a study of blood T cell dynamics during melanoma immunotherapy. Looking at the study overall: Patients with metastatic melanoma got pembrolizumab or nivolumab-ipilimumab as first-line care. Study-level results: Whether repertoire-driving clones were melanoma-specific could not be determined.

Noted time point: pre-treatment baseline. Apart from two fast progressors, RECIST 1.1 response was judged 12 weeks post-infusion. A remark on this clone: Its antigen is unidentified.

In germline, CDR1 is SGHAT, CDR2 FQNNGV. Trimming took off 3 bases at V and 6 bases at J, with 17 bases between the two ends. The CDR3 contains 16 residues. Produced via immunoSEQ multiplex PCR; TCRdb's table is partial and in-frame only. Of around 11,000 clones detected, over 65% appear once; the ten largest clones hold about 18%. Specimen: blood, collected from a patient treated with checkpoint blockade. The receptor's source is a human donor with melanoma. This chain joins TRBV11-2 and TRBJ2-2; tentatively, D is TRBD1 (7 bases). The CDR3 region is CASSLGAGGPPGELFF. The CDR3 DNA sequence: TGTGCCAGCAGCTTGGGAGCAGGGGGGCCCCCCGGGGAGCTGTTTTTT. The variable domain in full, completed from reference TRBV11-2 and TRBJ2-2, reads EAGVAQSPRYKIIEKRQSVAFWCNPISGHATLYWYQQILGQGPKLLIQFQNNGVVDDSQLPKDRFSAERLKGVDSTLKIQPAKLEDSAVYLCASSLGAGGPPGELFFGEGSRLTVL.